Listed below are T cell receptor beta chains from one sample, sequenced in a study of blood T cell repertoires in COVID-19. This table comes from immunoSEQ multiplex PCR, and its TCRdb copy is limited to in-frame clones, with some not included. The repertoire has 250,000 or so clones, 87% of them found once; the top ten carry about 1.4%. The sequencing sample was made of peripheral blood. The origin of the receptors is a woman between 40 and 50 years old who had recovered from COVID-19. The CDR3 runs from the conserved cysteine through the conserved F or W. A D gene is named only where the DNA matches it firmly. Size tells how often a clone was seen (once, few, many) or the class of an expanded clone, and some rows leave it out.

j_call cdr3_length clone_size d_call v_call cdr3_aa cdr3_nt
TRBJ1-2 13 few NA TRBV6-5 CASRRTDYYGYTF TGTGCCAGCAGACGGACAGATTACTATGGCTACACCTTC
TRBJ1-2 15 NA NA TRBV5-1 CASSLAGRGSYGYTF TGCGCCAGCAGCTTGGCCGGGAGGGGATCATATGGCTACACCTTC
TRBJ2-7 13 NA NA TRBV29-1 CSVEVVLDEEQYF TGCAGCGTTGAAGTGGTGCTCGATGAGGAGCAGTACTTC
TRBJ1-5 16 NA TRBD1 TRBV6-4 CASSPDRGPFNQPQHF TGTGCCAGCAGCCCGGACAGGGGGCCTTTCAATCAGCCCCAGCATTTT
TRBJ1-2 14 NA NA TRBV7-9 CASSQIRGAEGYTF TGTGCCAGCAGCCAGATTCGGGGGGCGGAGGGCTACACCTTC
TRBJ1-3 16 few TRBD1 TRBV3-1/TRBV3-2 CASSRRGTGAGNTIYF TGTGCCAGCAGCCGAAGAGGGACAGGGGCCGGAAACACCATATATTTT
TRBJ2-7 14 NA TRBD2 TRBV18 CASSSGGGEIEQYF TGTGCCAGCTCATCGGGCGGGGGAGAGATCGAGCAGTACTTC
TRBJ1-5 14 NA NA TRBV5-1 CASSLAPGSQPQHF TGCGCCAGCAGCTTGGCCCCGGGGAGTCAGCCCCAGCATTTT
TRBJ2-3 17 NA TRBD2 TRBV15 CATSLTGGGGASDTQYF TGTGCCACCAGCTTAACCGGGGGCGGGGGGGCTTCAGATACGCAGTATTTT
TRBJ1-1 17 NA NA TRBV14 CASSLGMPQGGGRQAFF TGTGCCAGCAGCTTGGGCATGCCCCAGGGCGGGGGGCGCCAAGCTTTCTTT
TRBJ1-2 14 NA TRBD1 TRBV2 CASRIETGNYGYTF TGTGCCAGCAGAATTGAGACAGGGAACTATGGCTACACCTTC
TRBJ2-6 16 NA NA TRBV6-1 CASSEARGSGANVLTF TGTGCCAGCAGTGAAGCCAGGGGCTCTGGGGCCAACGTCCTGACTTTC
TRBJ1-1 13 NA NA TRBV19 CASSIGRNTEAFF TGTGCCAGTAGTATAGGGAGGAACACTGAAGCTTTCTTT
TRBJ1-2 15 NA NA TRBV7-2 CASSKTPRHPRGYTF TGTGCCAGCAGCAAAACCCCCAGGCACCCTCGCGGCTACACCTTC
TRBJ2-7 13 NA NA TRBV5-1 CANARTLTYEQYF TGCGCCAACGCTCGGACACTGACCTACGAGCAGTACTTC
TRBJ1-2 15 NA NA TRBV4-1 CASSQLGSYNYGYTF TGCGCCAGCAGCCAGCTCGGGAGTTATAACTATGGCTACACCTTC
TRBJ2-7 17 NA NA TRBV5-4 CASSLTAPAGHSYEQYF TGTGCCAGCAGCTTAACGGCACCTGCTGGGCACTCCTACGAGCAGTACTTC
TRBJ1-1 13 NA NA TRBV5-1 CASSLASRTEAFF TGCGCCAGCAGCTTGGCGTCCAGGACTGAAGCTTTCTTT
TRBJ1-1 15 once NA TRBV7-3 CASSLMAGANTEAFF TGTGCCAGCAGCTTAATGGCAGGGGCGAACACTGAAGCTTTCTTT
TRBJ1-1 16 NA NA TRBV5-1 CASSFNPGHSNTEAFF TGCGCCAGCAGCTTTAACCCAGGACACTCGAACACTGAAGCTTTCTTT
TRBJ1-2 13 NA NA TRBV6-2/TRBV6-3 CASSSGLAYGYTF TGTGCCAGCAGTTCCGGACTCGCCTATGGCTACACCTTC
TRBJ1-2 13 NA TRBD1 TRBV3-1/TRBV3-2 CASSRDSIYGYTF TGTGCCAGCAGCCGGGACAGTATCTATGGCTACACCTTC
TRBJ2-3 17 NA NA TRBV6-1 CASSEAVGAGGTDTQYF TGTGCCAGCAGTGAAGCGGTCGGGGCAGGGGGCACAGATACGCAGTATTTT
TRBJ2-7 17 NA TRBD2 TRBV10-3 CAISEGTSGGHSYEQYF TGTGCCATCAGTGAGGGGACTAGCGGGGGGCACTCCTACGAGCAGTACTTC
TRBJ1-1 15 NA NA TRBV5-1 CASSLVDTLNTEAFF TGCGCCAGCAGCTTGGTAGACACGCTGAACACTGAAGCTTTCTTT
TRBJ2-7 16 NA TRBD2 TRBV7-2 CASSPRLAGLQEEQYF TGTGCCAGCAGCCCCAGACTAGCGGGCCTTCAGGAAGAGCAGTACTTC
TRBJ1-3 13 NA NA TRBV7-3 CASSPGSGNTIYF TGTGCCAGCAGCCCAGGGTCTGGAAACACCATATATTTT
TRBJ1-2 14 NA NA TRBV6-5 CASRRPGVGYGYTF TGTGCCAGCAGGCGTCCAGGGGTAGGGTATGGCTACACCTTC
TRBJ2-3 15 NA NA TRBV5-1 CASSLEGSGADTQYF TGCGCCAGCAGCTTGGAGGGTTCGGGGGCAGATACGCAGTATTTT
TRBJ1-2 15 NA NA TRBV3-1/TRBV3-2 CASSRTVEYNYGYTF TGTGCCAGCAGCCGGACAGTCGAGTATAACTATGGCTACACCTTC
TRBJ2-1 16 NA TRBD2 TRBV10-3 CAISELGALAGVEQFF TGTGCCATCAGTGAGCTGGGGGCACTAGCGGGGGTTGAGCAGTTCTTC
TRBJ2-1 14 NA NA TRBV29-1 CSGGIGLAYNEQFF TGCAGCGGGGGGATAGGACTGGCCTACAATGAGCAGTTCTTC
TRBJ1-1 15 NA NA TRBV5-1 CASSLVGGADTEAFF TGCGCCAGCAGCTTGGTTGGGGGCGCCGACACTGAAGCTTTCTTT
TRBJ2-2 15 once TRBD1 TRBV11-3 CASSFDRGDTGELFF TGTGCCAGCAGCTTTGACAGGGGGGACACCGGGGAGCTGTTTTTT
TRBJ1-2 15 NA TRBD1 TRBV30 CAWDRTGTTNYGYTF TGTGCCTGGGATAGGACAGGGACCACTAACTATGGCTACACCTTC
TRBJ1-2 14 once NA TRBV5-1 CASRAGGANYGYTF TGCGCCAGCAGAGCCGGGGGGGCTAACTATGGCTACACCTTC
TRBJ2-7 14 NA NA TRBV4-3 CASSQHIRSYEQYF TGCGCCAGCAGCCAACACATCAGATCCTACGAGCAGTACTTC
TRBJ2-4 15 NA TRBD2 TRBV4-3 CASSFSGGAGDIQYF TGCGCCAGCAGCTTTAGCGGGGGGGCCGGGGACATTCAGTACTTC
TRBJ1-5 14 NA TRBD1 TRBV10-3 CAISADRGNQPQHF TGTGCCATCAGTGCGGACAGGGGGAATCAGCCCCAGCATTTT
TRBJ2-3 16 NA NA TRBV5-4 CASSALRDSVTDTQYF TGTGCCAGCAGCGCATTACGGGACTCAGTCACAGATACGCAGTATTTT
TRBJ1-4 15 NA TRBD1 TRBV28 CASSPRTGVREKLFF TGTGCCAGCAGTCCCCGGACAGGGGTGAGGGAAAAACTGTTTTTT
TRBJ2-1 15 NA NA TRBV7-8 CASSPLGNLYNEQFF TGTGCCAGCAGCCCCCTGGGCAACCTTTACAATGAGCAGTTCTTC
TRBJ2-2 16 NA NA TRBV9 CASSVVHRAGPGELFF TGTGCCAGCAGCGTAGTTCATCGAGCGGGTCCCGGGGAGCTGTTTTTT
TRBJ1-2 15 NA TRBD1 TRBV30 CAWSGGQVNVYGYTF TGTGCCTGGAGTGGGGGACAGGTTAACGTCTATGGCTACACCTTC
TRBJ2-2 15 NA NA TRBV7-9 CASSVRGAPAGELFF TGTGCCAGCAGCGTTCGGGGGGCTCCAGCCGGGGAGCTGTTTTTT
TRBJ2-1 15 NA NA TRBV3-1/TRBV3-2 CASSQDAGPNNEQFF TGTGCCAGCAGCCAAGATGCGGGGCCAAACAATGAGCAGTTCTTC
TRBJ1-2 15 NA TRBD1 TRBV11-2 CASSLDWGQGLGYTF TGTGCCAGCAGCTTAGATTGGGGACAGGGATTAGGCTACACCTTC
TRBJ2-1 17 NA TRBD2 TRBV9 CASSRRGGSGDNNEQFF TGTGCCAGCAGCCGCCGGGGGGGGAGCGGCGATAACAATGAGCAGTTCTTC
TRBJ1-2 13 once TRBD1 TRBV9 CASSVADARGYTF TGTGCCAGCAGCGTAGCTGACGCCAGGGGGTACACCTTC
TRBJ1-1 15 NA NA TRBV9 CASSLPGEGMTEAFF TGTGCCAGCAGCTTACCAGGGGAGGGGATGACTGAAGCTTTCTTT
TRBJ1-3 12 once NA TRBV7-9 CASSSTGNTIYF TGTGCCAGCAGCTCCACAGGAAACACCATATATTTT
TRBJ1-1 16 NA NA TRBV11-2 CASSPSHGGTSTEAFF TGTGCCAGCAGCCCGAGTCATGGCGGAACTAGCACTGAAGCTTTCTTT
TRBJ1-5 15 few NA TRBV6-2/TRBV6-3 CASSSVSGGNQPQHF TGTGCCAGCAGTTCCGTATCGGGGGGCAATCAGCCCCAGCATTTT
TRBJ2-7 13 NA NA TRBV29-1 CSVEIRVGYEQYF TGCAGCGTTGAAATCAGGGTTGGCTACGAGCAGTACTTC
TRBJ1-1 12 NA NA TRBV11-2 CASSPITAGAFF TGTGCCAGCAGCCCCATTACAGCTGGAGCTTTCTTT